This is a list of T cell receptor beta chains from one sample in a study of read filtering for tumor transcriptome and immune sequencing. TCRdb re-called the reads with MiXCR, one entry per CDR3 protein. The repertoire has 100,000 to 150,000 distinct CDR3 sequences, over 10% of them found once; the top ten carry 9.5% to 11%. Sequenced material: a population of CD138-negative cells sorted from bone marrow. The source is a donor aged 40 or older with multiple myeloma. CDR3s include the opening cysteine and the closing phenylalanine or tryptophan. The D gene is left open where the match is weak. Rows may omit the clone size; those that give it use once, few, many or a size class.

>TRBV29-1|.|TRBJ2-4|few
CSARTELAKNIQYF
TGCAGCGCCCGGACCGAACTAGCCAAAAACATTCAGTACTTC
>TRBV28|.|TRBJ2-7|many
CASSLDAYEQYF
TGTGCCAGCAGTTTAGATGCCTACGAGCAGTACTTC
>TRBV7-9|TRBD2|TRBJ2-2|.
CASSHKVAGETTGELFF
TGTGCCAGCAGCCACAAGGTAGCGGGAGAGACCACCGGGGAGCTGTTTTTT
>TRBV6-2/TRBV6-3|.|TRBJ1-5|many
CASSYDRPANQPQHF
TGTGCCAGCAGTTACGACAGGCCAGCAAATCAGCCCCAGCATTTT
>TRBV10-2|.|TRBJ2-7|many
CASREGLGSYEQYF
TGCGCCAGCAGAGAGGGACTGGGGTCCTACGAGCAGTACTTC
>TRBV29-1|TRBD1|TRBJ2-6|many
CSEQGASSGANVLTF
TGCAGCGAACAGGGGGCAAGTTCTGGGGCCAACGTCCTGACTTTC
>TRBV7-2|TRBD2|TRBJ2-3|many
CASSWTTAGGAADTQYF
TGTGCCAGCAGCTGGACGACTGCCGGGGGGGCTGCAGATACGCAGTATTTT
>TRBV4-1|.|TRBJ2-2|many
CASSQETGVTGELFF
TGCGCCAGCAGCCAAGAAACGGGGGTAACCGGGGAGCTGTTTTTT
>TRBV7-9|TRBD1|TRBJ1-4|many
CASSPQGAREKLFF
TGTGCCAGCAGCCCACAGGGGGCGCGGGAAAAACTGTTTTTT
>TRBV6-1|.|TRBJ1-1|many
CASSEAYTEAFF
TGTGCCAGCAGCGAAGCCTACACTGAAGCTTTCTTT
>TRBV29-1|TRBD2|TRBJ2-5|.
CSVRTSGRQETQYF
TGCAGCGTAAGGACTAGCGGGAGACAAGAGACCCAGTACTTC
>TRBV19|TRBD2|TRBJ2-1|many
CASSITSGAEQFF
TGTGCCAGTAGTATCACTAGCGGGGCGGAGCAGTTCTTC
>TRBV29-1|.|TRBJ1-1|many
CSVDDGRTEAFF
TGCAGCGTTGATGATGGGCGGACTGAAGCTTTCTTT
>TRBV4-2|TRBD2|TRBJ2-1|many
CASSQGRRTSHNEQFF
TGTGCCAGCAGCCAAGGTCGACGGACTAGTCACAATGAGCAGTTCTTC
>TRBV2|TRBD1|TRBJ1-5|many
CASSGTGNSNQPQHF
TGTGCCAGCAGTGGGACAGGAAATAGCAATCAGCCCCAGCATTTT
>TRBV7-2|TRBD1|TRBJ2-5|many
CASSYRGAETQYF
TGTGCCAGCAGCTACAGGGGGGCAGAGACCCAGTACTTC
>TRBV7-9|.|TRBJ2-5|few
CASSGLRGVSETQYF
TGTGCCAGCAGCGGACTTCGAGGGGTTTCGGAGACCCAGTACTTC
>TRBV27|.|TRBJ1-1|many
CASSPLGDRKEAFF
TGTGCCAGCAGCCCCTTGGGAGACAGGAAAGAAGCTTTCTTT
>TRBV5-1|.|TRBJ1-1|many
CASSLTVSGTEAFF
TGCGCCAGCAGCTTGACAGTATCGGGGACTGAAGCTTTCTTT
>TRBV19|.|TRBJ2-7|many
CASSISASYEQYF
TGTGCCAGTAGTATTTCAGCCTCCTACGAGCAGTACTTC
>TRBV6-1|TRBD2|TRBJ2-3|few
CASSEGMGLAGGTDTQYF
TGTGCCAGCAGTGAAGGGATGGGACTAGCGGGAGGCACAGATACGCAGTATTTT
>TRBV29-1|.|TRBJ1-4|many
CSVRTDQIRGEKLFF
TGCAGCGTCAGGACAGACCAGATTCGCGGTGAAAAACTGTTTTTT
>TRBV5-4|TRBD1|TRBJ2-5|once
CASSHPRTGGQETQYF
TGTGCCAGCAGCCACCCCAGGACAGGGGGACAGGAGACCCAGTACTTC
>TRBV7-3|.|TRBJ2-1|.
CASSLQGTSGANEQFF
TGTGCCAGCAGCTTACAGGGGACCAGCGGGGCCAATGAGCAGTTCTTC
>TRBV20-1|.|TRBJ2-7|many
CSARDSNGPQTRYEQYF
TGCAGTGCTAGAGACTCCAATGGCCCACAGACCCGCTACGAGCAGTACTTC
>TRBV4-1|.|TRBJ2-1|many
CASSQGPLLSNEQFF
TGCGCCAGCAGCCAAGGCCCATTGTTATCCAATGAGCAGTTCTTC
>TRBV12-3/TRBV12-4|.|TRBJ2-2|many
CASKGGPGELFF
TGTGCCAGCAAAGGGGGTCCCGGGGAGCTGTTTTTT
>TRBV7-2|.|TRBJ2-3|many
CASSLAANTDTQYF
TGTGCCAGCAGCTTAGCGGCAAACACAGATACGCAGTATTTT
>TRBV5-6|TRBD1|TRBJ1-5|many
CASSTGQGGNQPQHF
TGTGCCAGCAGCACTGGACAGGGCGGCAATCAGCCCCAGCATTTT
>TRBV20-1|TRBD2|TRBJ2-1|many
CSARAALAGNNEQFF
TGCAGTGCTAGAGCGGCCCTAGCGGGAAACAATGAGCAGTTCTTC
>TRBV9|TRBD1|TRBJ2-1|many
CASSPPGQGSFGSYNEQFF
TGTGCCAGCAGCCCCCCGGGACAGGGGTCGTTCGGCTCCTACAATGAGCAGTTCTTC
>TRBV7-2|.|TRBJ2-2|many
CASSLVLRSGELFF
TGTGCCAGCAGCTTAGTGCTTAGGAGCGGGGAGCTGTTTTTT
>TRBV20-1|.|TRBJ2-3|many
CSATPSGGTDTQYF
TGCAGTGCTACCCCGTCTGGAGGCACAGATACGCAGTATTTT
>TRBV28|.|TRBJ1-2|many
CASRKQEYGYTF
TGTGCCAGCAGAAAACAGGAGTATGGCTACACCTTC
>TRBV20-1|TRBD1|TRBJ1-2|.
CSARPGQLYGYTF
TGCAGTGCCAGGCCGGGACAGCTCTATGGCTACACCTTC
>TRBV29-1|.|TRBJ2-3|few
CSVKVIRGFLPPQVPDTQYF
TGCAGCGTTAAGGTCATACGTGGATTCCTCCCACCTCAGGTCCCAGATACGCAGTATTTT
>TRBV2|TRBD1|TRBJ2-5|.
CASKLGQGATIGTQYF
TGTGCCAGCAAGTTGGGACAGGGGGCCACGATCGGGACCCAGTACTTC
>TRBV12-3/TRBV12-4|TRBD1|TRBJ1-2|many
CASSTLTGGYGYTF
TGTGCCAGCAGTACCCTGACAGGGGGCTATGGCTACACCTTC
>TRBV12-3/TRBV12-4|TRBD1|TRBJ2-7|many
CASGQGAHEQYF
TGTGCCAGCGGACAGGGGGCCCACGAGCAGTACTTC
>TRBV7-8|.|TRBJ2-2|many
CASSLDVNTGELFF
TGTGCCAGCAGCTTAGATGTGAACACCGGGGAGCTGTTTTTT
>TRBV30|.|TRBJ2-3|many
CAWSVGATDTQYF
TGTGCCTGGAGTGTGGGCGCGACAGATACGCAGTATTTT
>TRBV11-2|.|TRBJ1-1|many
CASSLGWGTEAFF
TGTGCCAGCAGCTTAGGATGGGGCACTGAAGCTTTCTTT
>TRBV6-4|.|TRBJ2-2|.
CASSEIWSSGELFF
TGTGCCAGCAGTGAAATCTGGAGCTCCGGGGAGCTGTTTTTT